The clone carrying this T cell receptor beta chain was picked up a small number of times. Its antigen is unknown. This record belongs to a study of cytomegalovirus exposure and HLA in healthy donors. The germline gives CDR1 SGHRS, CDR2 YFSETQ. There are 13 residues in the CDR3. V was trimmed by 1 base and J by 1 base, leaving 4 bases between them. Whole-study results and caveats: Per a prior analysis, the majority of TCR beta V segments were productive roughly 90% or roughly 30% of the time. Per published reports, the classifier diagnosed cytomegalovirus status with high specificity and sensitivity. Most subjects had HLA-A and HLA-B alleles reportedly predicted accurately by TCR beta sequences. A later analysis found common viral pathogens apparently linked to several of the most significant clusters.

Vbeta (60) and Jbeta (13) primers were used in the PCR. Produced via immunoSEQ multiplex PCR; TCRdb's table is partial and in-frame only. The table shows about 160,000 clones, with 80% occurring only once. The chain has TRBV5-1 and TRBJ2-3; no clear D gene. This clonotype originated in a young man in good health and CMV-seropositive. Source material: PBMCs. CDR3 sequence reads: CASSLLRTDTQYF. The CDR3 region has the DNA TGCGCCAGCAGCTTGCTTCGCACAGATACGCAGTATTTT.